This T cell receptor (beta chain) appears in the sequencing data of a study of cytomegalovirus exposure and HLA in healthy donors. PCR amplification relied on 60 Vbeta primers (plus 13 Jbeta primers). Using immunoSEQ multiplex PCR, the repertoire was profiled, and TCRdb retains in-frame clones only, with some absent. Of 130,000 to 150,000 clones in the sample, over 70% were seen once. CDR3 length equals 14 residues. Germline V gene lookup returns CDR1 SQVTM and CDR2 ANQGSEA. Trimming took off 2 bases at V and 0 bases at J, with 10 bases between the two ends. The V call is TRBV29-1, the J call TRBJ1-1; TRBD1 is a possible D gene (5 bases). This sequence was found in a woman in her forties in good health and CMV-seronegative. Sequencing used PBMCs. The CDR3 protein is CSVELRDLNTEAFF. In DNA, the CDR3 is TGCAGCGTTGAATTAAGGGACTTGAACACTGAAGCTTTCTTT.